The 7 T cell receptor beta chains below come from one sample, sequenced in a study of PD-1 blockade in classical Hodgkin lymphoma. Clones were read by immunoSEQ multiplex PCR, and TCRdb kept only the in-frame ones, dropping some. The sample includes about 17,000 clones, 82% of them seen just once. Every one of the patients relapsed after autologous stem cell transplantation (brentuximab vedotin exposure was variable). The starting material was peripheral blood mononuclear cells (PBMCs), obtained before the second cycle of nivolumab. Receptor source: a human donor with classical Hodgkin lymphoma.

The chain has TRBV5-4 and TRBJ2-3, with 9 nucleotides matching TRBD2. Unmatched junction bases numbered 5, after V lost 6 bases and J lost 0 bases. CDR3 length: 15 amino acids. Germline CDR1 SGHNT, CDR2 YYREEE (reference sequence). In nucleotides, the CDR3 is TGTGCCAGCAAGTCACTAGCGGGTAGCACAGATACGCAGTATTTT. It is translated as CASKSLAGSTDTQYF.

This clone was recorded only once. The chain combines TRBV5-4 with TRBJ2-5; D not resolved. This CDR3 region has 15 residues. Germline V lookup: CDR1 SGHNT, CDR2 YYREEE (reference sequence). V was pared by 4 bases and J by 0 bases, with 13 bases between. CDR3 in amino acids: CASSKNIGYQETQYF. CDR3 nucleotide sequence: TGTGCCAGCAGCAAGAATATCGGGTACCAAGAGACCCAGTACTTC.

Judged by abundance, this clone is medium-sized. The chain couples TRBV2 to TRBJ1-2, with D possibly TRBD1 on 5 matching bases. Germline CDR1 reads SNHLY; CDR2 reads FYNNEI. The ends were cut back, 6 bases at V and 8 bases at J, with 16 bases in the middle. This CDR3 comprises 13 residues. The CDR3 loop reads CASSGSGGWGYTF. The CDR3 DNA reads TGTGCCAGCAGCGGCTCTGGGGGTTGGGGCTACACCTTC.

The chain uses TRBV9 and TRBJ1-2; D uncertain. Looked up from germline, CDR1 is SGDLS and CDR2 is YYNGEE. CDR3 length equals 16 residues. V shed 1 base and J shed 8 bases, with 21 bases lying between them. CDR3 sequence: CASSVTSQASAGGYTF. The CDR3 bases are TGTGCCAGCAGCGTAACCAGTCAGGCATCCGCAGGAGGCTACACCTTC. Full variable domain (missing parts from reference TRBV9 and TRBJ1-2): DSGVTQTPKHLITATGQRVTLRCSPRSGDLSVYWYQQSLDQGLQFLIQYYNGEERAKGNILERFSAQQFPDLHSELNLSSLELGDSALYFCASSVTSQASAGGYTFGSGTRLTVV.

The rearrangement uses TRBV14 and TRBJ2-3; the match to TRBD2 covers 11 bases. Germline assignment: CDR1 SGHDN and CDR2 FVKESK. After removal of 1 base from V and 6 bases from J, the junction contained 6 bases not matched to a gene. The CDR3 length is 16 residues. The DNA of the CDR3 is TGTGCCAGCAGCCAAGTAGCGGGGGGGCAGGCGGATACGCAGTATTTT. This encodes CASSQVAGGQADTQYF.

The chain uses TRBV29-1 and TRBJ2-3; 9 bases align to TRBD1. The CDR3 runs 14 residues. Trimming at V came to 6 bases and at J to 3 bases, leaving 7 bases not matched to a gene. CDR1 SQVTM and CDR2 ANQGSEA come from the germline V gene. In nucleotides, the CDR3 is TGCAGCGTGGGGGACAGGGTCATAACAGATACGCAGTATTTT. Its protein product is CSVGDRVITDTQYF.

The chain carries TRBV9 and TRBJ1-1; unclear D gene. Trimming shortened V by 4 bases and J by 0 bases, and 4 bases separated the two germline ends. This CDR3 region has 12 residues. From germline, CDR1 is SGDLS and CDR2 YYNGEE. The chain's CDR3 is CASSPMNTEAFF. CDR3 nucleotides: TGTGCCAGCAGCCCTATGAACACTGAAGCTTTCTTT.